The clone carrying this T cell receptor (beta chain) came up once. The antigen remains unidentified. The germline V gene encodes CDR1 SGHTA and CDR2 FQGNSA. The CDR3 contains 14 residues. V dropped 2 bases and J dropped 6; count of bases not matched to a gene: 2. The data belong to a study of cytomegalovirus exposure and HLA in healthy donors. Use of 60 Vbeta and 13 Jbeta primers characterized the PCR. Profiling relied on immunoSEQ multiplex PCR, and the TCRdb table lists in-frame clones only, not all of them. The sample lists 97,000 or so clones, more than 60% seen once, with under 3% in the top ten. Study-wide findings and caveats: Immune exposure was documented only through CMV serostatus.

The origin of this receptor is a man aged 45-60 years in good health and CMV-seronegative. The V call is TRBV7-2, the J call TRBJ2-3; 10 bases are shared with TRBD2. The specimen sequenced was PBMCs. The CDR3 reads CASSLNSGGDTQYF. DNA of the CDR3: TGTGCCAGCAGCTTAAATAGCGGGGGGGATACGCAGTATTTT.